These T cell receptor beta chains were read from a single sample in a study of T cell changes during pregnancy in multiple sclerosis. Profiling relied on immunoSEQ multiplex PCR, and the TCRdb table lists in-frame clones only, not all of them. The table includes around 36,000 clones, about 92% detected once. This specimen consisted of CD8+ T cells from peripheral blood mononuclear cells, obtained in the first trimester of pregnancy. These TCRs come from a female donor with multiple sclerosis, enrolled in a pregnancy study. The conserved cysteine and the conserved F or W are not part of the CDR3 here. The order of the fields is J gene, D gene, V gene, CDR3 protein. The D gene is left open where the match is weak.

J gene: TRBJ1-1; D gene: TRBD1; V gene: TRBV30; CDR3 protein: AWSLKQGAPKAF
J gene: TRBJ2-7; D gene: TRBD2; V gene: TRBV6-6; CDR3 protein: ASSYSSGGYEQY
J gene: TRBJ1-3; D gene: .; V gene: TRBV30; CDR3 protein: AWMDPRDSGNTIY
J gene: TRBJ2-2; D gene: TRBD2; V gene: TRBV11-2; CDR3 protein: ASSLGLGGGKNTGELF
J gene: TRBJ1-4; D gene: TRBD1; V gene: TRBV2; CDR3 protein: AVQGALGEKLF
J gene: TRBJ2-7; D gene: TRBD2; V gene: TRBV30; CDR3 protein: AWSVPSGGAYEQY
J gene: TRBJ1-3; D gene: .; V gene: TRBV21-1; CDR3 protein: ASSLPSEGSGNTIY
J gene: TRBJ1-5; D gene: .; V gene: TRBV6-1; CDR3 protein: ASSELPAEVNQPQH
J gene: TRBJ1-1; D gene: .; V gene: TRBV19; CDR3 protein: ASSAGTLLEAF
J gene: TRBJ1-6; D gene: TRBD1; V gene: TRBV10-1; CDR3 protein: ASSESATGNSPLH
J gene: TRBJ1-1; D gene: .; V gene: TRBV20-1; CDR3 protein: SGPVDTEAF
J gene: TRBJ1-6; D gene: .; V gene: TRBV9; CDR3 protein: ASSVTGLGLDSPLH
J gene: TRBJ1-2; D gene: TRBD1; V gene: TRBV6-5; CDR3 protein: ASSYNGQDGYT
J gene: TRBJ2-7; D gene: .; V gene: TRBV21-1; CDR3 protein: ASSNRQGISEQY
J gene: TRBJ2-5; D gene: TRBD2; V gene: TRBV2; CDR3 protein: ASAYSGGARETQY
J gene: TRBJ2-1; D gene: TRBD2; V gene: TRBV5-1; CDR3 protein: ASSPAEAGGPYNEQF
J gene: TRBJ2-1; D gene: .; V gene: TRBV5-6; CDR3 protein: ASTTGGHNGEQF
J gene: TRBJ1-1; D gene: .; V gene: TRBV7-9; CDR3 protein: ASSPEWTEAF
J gene: TRBJ2-1; D gene: TRBD2; V gene: TRBV27; CDR3 protein: ASSLRAGGPINEQF
J gene: TRBJ1-2; D gene: .; V gene: TRBV5-5; CDR3 protein: ASSLAFSGDAYGYT
J gene: TRBJ2-3; D gene: .; V gene: TRBV18; CDR3 protein: ASSPPDGVGDTQY
J gene: TRBJ2-5; D gene: .; V gene: TRBV6-1; CDR3 protein: ASRQGETQY
J gene: TRBJ2-7; D gene: TRBD1; V gene: TRBV6-6; CDR3 protein: ASSQGAVWYEQY
J gene: TRBJ2-3; D gene: .; V gene: TRBV13; CDR3 protein: ASSSKLAPGTDTQY
J gene: TRBJ1-1; D gene: .; V gene: TRBV19; CDR3 protein: ASSGGGPEAF
J gene: TRBJ1-4; D gene: .; V gene: TRBV7-7; CDR3 protein: ASSPGLNEKLF
J gene: TRBJ1-1; D gene: .; V gene: TRBV13; CDR3 protein: ASSFQGSTEAF
J gene: TRBJ1-4; D gene: .; V gene: TRBV5-4; CDR3 protein: ASNYRGNEKLF
J gene: TRBJ2-7; D gene: .; V gene: TRBV30; CDR3 protein: AWSRGATYEQY
J gene: TRBJ1-1; D gene: TRBD1; V gene: TRBV25-1; CDR3 protein: ASNPGTGTEAF
J gene: TRBJ1-5; D gene: .; V gene: TRBV4-1; CDR3 protein: ASSQVGTTSNQPQH
J gene: TRBJ2-2; D gene: TRBD1; V gene: TRBV6-1; CDR3 protein: ASSEGQGRTGELF
J gene: TRBJ2-3; D gene: .; V gene: TRBV6-5; CDR3 protein: ASSYSGGDTQY
J gene: TRBJ2-3; D gene: .; V gene: TRBV6-6; CDR3 protein: ASSPRDTLTDTQY
J gene: TRBJ2-7; D gene: .; V gene: TRBV29-1; CDR3 protein: SVTGDEQY
J gene: TRBJ2-7; D gene: .; V gene: TRBV19; CDR3 protein: ASSIAAGATSSYEQY
J gene: TRBJ1-2; D gene: .; V gene: TRBV18; CDR3 protein: ASSPGQNYGYT
J gene: TRBJ2-2; D gene: TRBD2; V gene: TRBV4-1; CDR3 protein: ASSQPPAGGNTGELF
J gene: TRBJ2-3; D gene: TRBD2; V gene: TRBV9; CDR3 protein: ASSVDGGGYTDTQY
J gene: TRBJ2-2; D gene: TRBD1; V gene: TRBV19; CDR3 protein: ASRNYRGAGELF
J gene: TRBJ1-3; D gene: TRBD1; V gene: TRBV9; CDR3 protein: ASNTGTASGNTIY
J gene: TRBJ1-2; D gene: TRBD1; V gene: TRBV11-2; CDR3 protein: ASSPGQGGTYT
J gene: TRBJ1-2; D gene: .; V gene: TRBV2; CDR3 protein: ASSALDSYYGYT
J gene: TRBJ2-7; D gene: TRBD2; V gene: TRBV2; CDR3 protein: ASERETSGMYEQY
J gene: TRBJ1-1; D gene: .; V gene: TRBV19; CDR3 protein: ASSMPPPAGLNTEAF
J gene: TRBJ2-3; D gene: .; V gene: TRBV18; CDR3 protein: ASSPTGSTDTQY
J gene: TRBJ2-7; D gene: TRBD1; V gene: TRBV2; CDR3 protein: ASSAPGGRYEQY
J gene: TRBJ2-3; D gene: .; V gene: TRBV5-4; CDR3 protein: ASSAAFRGAPDTQY
J gene: TRBJ1-1; D gene: .; V gene: TRBV12-5; CDR3 protein: ASGWEDRPAF
J gene: TRBJ2-1; D gene: TRBD2; V gene: TRBV19; CDR3 protein: ARSGTSGGALPSYNEQF
J gene: TRBJ2-1; D gene: TRBD1; V gene: TRBV10-2; CDR3 protein: ASSESDRVESRF
J gene: TRBJ2-7; D gene: .; V gene: TRBV5-5; CDR3 protein: ASSPTDTSYEQY